This T cell receptor beta chain is from a study of T cell changes during pregnancy in multiple sclerosis. CDR1 MNHEY and CDR2 SVGAGI come from the germline V gene. This CDR3 has 12 residues. V was cut by 2 bases and J by 8 bases, with 8 bases left in between. Here immunoSEQ multiplex PCR was the method, and the copy in TCRdb shows in-frame clones only, minus some. Among 50,000 to 55,000 clones, around 90% were seen once, and the ten largest hold under 0.65%. The material sequenced was CD4+ T cells from peripheral blood mononuclear cells, taken in the third trimester of pregnancy. The clonotype was recovered from a female donor with multiple sclerosis, enrolled in a pregnancy study. The rearrangement joins TRBV6-5 to TRBJ2-3; D is possibly TRBD1 (7 bases). The CDR3 DNA is TGTGCCAGCAGTTACCAGGGGGGTACGCAGTATTTT. Translation gives CASSYQGGTQYF.